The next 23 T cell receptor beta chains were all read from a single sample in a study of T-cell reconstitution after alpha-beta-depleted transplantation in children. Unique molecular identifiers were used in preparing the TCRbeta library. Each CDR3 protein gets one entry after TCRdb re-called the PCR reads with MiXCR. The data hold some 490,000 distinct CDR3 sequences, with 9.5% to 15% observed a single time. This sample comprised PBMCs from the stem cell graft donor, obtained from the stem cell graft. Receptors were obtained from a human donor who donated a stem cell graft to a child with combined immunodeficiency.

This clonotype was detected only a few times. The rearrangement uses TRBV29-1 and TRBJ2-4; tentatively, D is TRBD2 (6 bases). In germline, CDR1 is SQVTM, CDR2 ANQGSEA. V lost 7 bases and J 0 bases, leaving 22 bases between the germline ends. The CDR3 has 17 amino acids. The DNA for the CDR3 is TGCAGCGCAGAAGGAGGGTTAGGGACCACAGCCAAAAACATTCAGTACTTC. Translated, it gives CSAEGGLGTTAKNIQYF.

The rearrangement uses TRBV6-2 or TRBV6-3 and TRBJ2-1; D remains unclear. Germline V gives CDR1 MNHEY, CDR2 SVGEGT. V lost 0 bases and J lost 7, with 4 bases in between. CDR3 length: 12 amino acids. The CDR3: CASSYSQNEQFF. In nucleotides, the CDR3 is TGTGCCAGCAGTTACTCTCAGAATGAGCAGTTCTTC.

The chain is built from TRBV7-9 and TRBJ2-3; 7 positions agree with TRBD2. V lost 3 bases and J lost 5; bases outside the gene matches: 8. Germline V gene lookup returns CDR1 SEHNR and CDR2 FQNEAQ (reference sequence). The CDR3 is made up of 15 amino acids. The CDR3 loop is CASSFPGRVEDTQYF. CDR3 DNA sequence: TGTGCCAGCAGCTTCCCGGGGAGGGTAGAAGATACGCAGTATTTT.

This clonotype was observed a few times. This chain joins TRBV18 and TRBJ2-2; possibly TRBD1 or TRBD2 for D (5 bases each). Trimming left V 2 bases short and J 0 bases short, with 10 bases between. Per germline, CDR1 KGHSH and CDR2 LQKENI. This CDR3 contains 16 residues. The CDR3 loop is CASSPWETANTGELFF. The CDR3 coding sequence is TGTGCCAGCTCACCATGGGAGACAGCGAACACCGGGGAGCTGTTTTTT.

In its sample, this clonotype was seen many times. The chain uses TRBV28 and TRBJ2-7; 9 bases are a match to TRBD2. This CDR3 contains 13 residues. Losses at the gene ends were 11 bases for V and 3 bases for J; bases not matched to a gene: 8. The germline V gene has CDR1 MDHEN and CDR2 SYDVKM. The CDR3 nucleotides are TGTGCCGGAGGGCGGGGGGGTCTCTACGAGCAGTACTTC. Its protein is CAGGRGGLYEQYF.

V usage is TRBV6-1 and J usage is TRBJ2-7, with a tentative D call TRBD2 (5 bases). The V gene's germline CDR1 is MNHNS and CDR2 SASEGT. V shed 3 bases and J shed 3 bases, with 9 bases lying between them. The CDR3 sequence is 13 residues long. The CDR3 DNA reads TGTGCCAGCAGTGACACGGGAATCTACGAGCAGTACTTC. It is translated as CASSDTGIYEQYF.

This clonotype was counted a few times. The CDR3 loop reads CASSQVVVGTYEQYF. In DNA, the CDR3 is TGCGCCAGCAGCCAAGTTGTGGTCGGAACCTACGAGCAGTACTTC. V is TRBV4-3 and J is TRBJ2-7; no clear D gene. From germline, CDR1 is LGHNA and CDR2 YSLEER. The CDR3 spans 15 residues. V lost 1 base, J lost 2 bases, and 12 bases lay in between.

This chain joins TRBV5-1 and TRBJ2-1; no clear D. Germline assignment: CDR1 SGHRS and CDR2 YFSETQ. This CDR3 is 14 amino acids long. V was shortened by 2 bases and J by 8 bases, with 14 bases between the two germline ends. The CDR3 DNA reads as TGCGCCAGCAGCTTAGGACCCCAGTCCGATGAGCAGTTCTTC. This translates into CASSLGPQSDEQFF.

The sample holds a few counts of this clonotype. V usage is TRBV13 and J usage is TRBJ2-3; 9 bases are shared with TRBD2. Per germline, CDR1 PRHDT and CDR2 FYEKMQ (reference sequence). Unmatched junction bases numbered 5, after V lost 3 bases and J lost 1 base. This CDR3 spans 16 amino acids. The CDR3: CASSFEQRGGTDTQYF. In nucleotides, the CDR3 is TGTGCCAGCAGCTTTGAACAGCGGGGGGGCACAGATACGCAGTATTTT.

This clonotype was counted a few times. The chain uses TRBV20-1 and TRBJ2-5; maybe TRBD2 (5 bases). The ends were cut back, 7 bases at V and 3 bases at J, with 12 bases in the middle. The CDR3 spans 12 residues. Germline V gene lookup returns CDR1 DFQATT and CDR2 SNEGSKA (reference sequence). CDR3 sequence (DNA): TGCAGTGTTATGTGGGGAGAAGAGACCCAGTACTTC. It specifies CSVMWGEETQYF.

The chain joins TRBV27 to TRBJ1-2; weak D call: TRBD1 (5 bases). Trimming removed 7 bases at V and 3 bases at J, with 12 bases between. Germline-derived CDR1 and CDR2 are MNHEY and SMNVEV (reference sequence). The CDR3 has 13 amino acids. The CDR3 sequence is CASTKWGDYGYTF. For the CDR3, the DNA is TGTGCCAGCACCAAATGGGGGGACTATGGCTACACCTTC.

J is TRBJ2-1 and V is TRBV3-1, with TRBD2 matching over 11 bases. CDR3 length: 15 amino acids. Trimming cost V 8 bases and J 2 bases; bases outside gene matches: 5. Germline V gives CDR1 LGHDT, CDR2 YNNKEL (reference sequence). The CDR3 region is CASCVAGGPYNEQFF. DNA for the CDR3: TGTGCCAGCTGTGTAGCGGGAGGGCCCTACAATGAGCAGTTCTTC.

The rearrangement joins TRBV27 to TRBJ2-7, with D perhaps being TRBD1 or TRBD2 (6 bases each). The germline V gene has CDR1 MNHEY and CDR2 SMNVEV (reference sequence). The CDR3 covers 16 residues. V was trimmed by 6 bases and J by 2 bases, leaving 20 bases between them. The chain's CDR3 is CASSPSGATGPYEQYF. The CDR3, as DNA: TGTGCCAGCAGCCCATCGGGGGCAACAGGGCCCTACGAGCAGTACTTC.

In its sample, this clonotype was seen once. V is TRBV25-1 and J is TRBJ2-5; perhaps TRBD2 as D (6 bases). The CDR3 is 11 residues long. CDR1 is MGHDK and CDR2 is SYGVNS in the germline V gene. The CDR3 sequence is CAAGLAGTQYF. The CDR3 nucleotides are TGTGCGGCGGGGCTTGCCGGGACCCAGTACTTC.

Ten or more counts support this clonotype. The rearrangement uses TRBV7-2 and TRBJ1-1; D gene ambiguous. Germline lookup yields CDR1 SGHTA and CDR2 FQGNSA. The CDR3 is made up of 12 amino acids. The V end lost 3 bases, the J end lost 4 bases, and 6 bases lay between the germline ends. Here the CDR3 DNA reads TGTGCCAGCAGCTTCGGGCCCACTGAAGCTTTCTTT. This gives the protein CASSFGPTEAFF.

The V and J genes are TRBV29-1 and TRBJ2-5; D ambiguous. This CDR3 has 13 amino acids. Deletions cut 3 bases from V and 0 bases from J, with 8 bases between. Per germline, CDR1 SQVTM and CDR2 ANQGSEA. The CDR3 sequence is CSVEGSNQETQYF. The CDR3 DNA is TGCAGCGTTGAGGGGTCAAACCAAGAGACCCAGTACTTC. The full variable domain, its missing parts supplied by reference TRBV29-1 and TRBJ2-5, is SAVISQKPSRDICQRGTSLTIQCQVDSQVTMMFWYRQQPGQSLTLIATANQGSEATYESGFVIDKFPISRPNLTFSTLTVSNMSPEDSSIYLCSVEGSNQETQYFGPGTRLLVL.

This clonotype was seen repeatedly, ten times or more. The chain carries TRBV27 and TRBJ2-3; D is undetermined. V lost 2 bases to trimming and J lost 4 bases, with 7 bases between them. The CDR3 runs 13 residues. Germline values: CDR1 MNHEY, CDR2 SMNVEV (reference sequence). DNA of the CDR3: TGTGCCAGCAGTTTAGTGGGGTCAGATACGCAGTATTTT. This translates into CASSLVGSDTQYF.

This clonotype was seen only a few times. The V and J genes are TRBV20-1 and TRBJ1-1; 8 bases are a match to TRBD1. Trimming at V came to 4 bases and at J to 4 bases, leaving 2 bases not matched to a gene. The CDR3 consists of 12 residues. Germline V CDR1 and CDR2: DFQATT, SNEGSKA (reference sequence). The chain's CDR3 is CSANRGTTEAFF. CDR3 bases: TGCAGTGCTAACAGGGGGACCACTGAAGCTTTCTTT.

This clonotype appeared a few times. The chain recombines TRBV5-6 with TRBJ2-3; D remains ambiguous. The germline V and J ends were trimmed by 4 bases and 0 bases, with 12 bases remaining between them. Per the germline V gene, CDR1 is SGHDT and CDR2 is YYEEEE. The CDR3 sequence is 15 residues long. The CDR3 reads CASSPEASSTDTQYF. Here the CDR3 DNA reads TGTGCCAGCAGCCCCGAAGCCTCTAGCACAGATACGCAGTATTTT.

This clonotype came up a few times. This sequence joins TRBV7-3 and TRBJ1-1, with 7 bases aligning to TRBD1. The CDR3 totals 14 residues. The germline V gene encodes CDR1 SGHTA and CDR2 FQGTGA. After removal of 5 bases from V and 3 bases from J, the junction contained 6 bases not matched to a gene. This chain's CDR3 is CASSKTGLDTEAFF. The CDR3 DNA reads TGTGCCAGCAGCAAGACAGGGTTGGACACTGAAGCTTTCTTT.

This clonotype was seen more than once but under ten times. The CDR3 bases are TGCAGCGCCCTCGGGGGCCACGAGCAGTACTTC. Residues: CSALGGHEQYF. V and J are TRBV29-1 and TRBJ2-7; D tentatively reads TRBD1 or TRBD2 (6 bases each). This CDR3 comprises 11 residues. Between the trimmed V and J ends, which lost 7 bases and 5 bases, there was a span of 12 bases. Germline V gene data show CDR1 as SQVTM and CDR2 as ANQGSEA.

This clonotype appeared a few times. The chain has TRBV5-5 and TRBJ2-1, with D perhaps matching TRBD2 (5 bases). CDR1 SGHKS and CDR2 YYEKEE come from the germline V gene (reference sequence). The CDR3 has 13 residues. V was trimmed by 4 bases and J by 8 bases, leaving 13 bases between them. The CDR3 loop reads CASSPPSGYEQFF. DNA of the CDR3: TGTGCCAGCAGCCCCCCGTCGGGATATGAGCAGTTCTTC.

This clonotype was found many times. CDR3 nucleotides: TGTGCCAGCAGTGATAGGTCTCACAATGAGCAGTTCTTC. Protein sequence: CASSDRSHNEQFF. V gene TRBV2 combines with J gene TRBJ2-1; D is undetermined. The ends were cut back, 3 bases at V and 5 bases at J, with 8 bases in the middle. The CDR3 contains 13 residues. Germline CDR1 SNHLY, CDR2 FYNNEI.